This T cell receptor beta chain was recovered during a study of CD8+ T cells in alopecia areata listed by TCRdb under 2018. Regarding the research as a whole: Treated patients were enrolled in an open-label pilot trial of oral tofacitinib at 5 to 10 mg twice daily for moderate-to-severe alopecia areata. Scalp clonality was compared among normal scalp (n=4), patchy alopecia areata scalp (n=8), and alopecia totalis/universalis scalp (n=8). Tofacitinib was administered for 6 to 18 months, and 6 months of follow-up off drug were then conducted to assess delayed response and recurrence. To study T cell clonal expansion in alopecia areata, the researchers applied high-throughput TCRbeta sequencing to both the C3H/HeJ mouse model and human patients. RNA was obtained with the PAXgene miRNA kit for fixed scalp, the miRNeasy kit for PBMCs, and the RNeasy kit for mouse skin. Patients on tofacitinib were biopsied at baseline and after 4 and 24 weeks of treatment, and several of the patients also had a later scalp biopsy. On the human side, TCRbeta sequencing was run on scalp tissue and on sorted CD4+ and CD8+ peripheral blood T cells from healthy controls and from alopecia areata patients with either patchy or totalis/universalis disease. TCRbeta CDR3 regions were amplified by immunoSEQ multiplex PCR using 35 Vbeta forward and 13 Jbeta reverse primers. The full study reports these points: Compared with normal scalp, lesional scalp had higher clonality and more expanded CD8+ clones, particularly in alopecia totalis/universalis, a pattern that suggests antigenic drive. Unlike mouse skin, where gammadelta T cells dominate, normal human skin contains resident alphabeta T cells that get sequenced too, which complicates analysis of the scalp TCR repertoire. Compared with mice, TCR sequences shared between patients were less clear, possibly partly because of HLA diversity across the patient population.

Read against the paper, the sample's time point label means: baseline before oral tofacitinib. Peripheral blood and lesional scalp punch biopsies were obtained from patients with alopecia areata. PBMCs were separated by density centrifugation and stained for CD3, CD4 and CD8, after which CD4+ and CD8+ T cells were sorted on a FACSAria. Turning to this clone: Its target antigen remains unknown. Base qualities are missing; no much larger clone stands one base away.

Receptor libraries were prepared by the immunoSEQ multiplex PCR assay. For TCR sequencing, RNA was extracted from every sample and reverse transcribed into cDNA to serve as template. First-strand cDNA was synthesized using SuperScript III with a 2:1 mix of oligo-dT and random hexamers. A synthetic immune receptor repertoire was used to gauge amplification bias, and whatever bias remained was removed computationally. For the original study's pipeline: After raw reads were preprocessed to remove errors, the CDR3 was defined following IMGT conventions as running from the conserved cysteine to phenylalanine. Clonality was computed as 1 minus the Shannon entropy, with the entropy normalized by log2 of the number of productive unique TCRs. Scalp TCRbeta sequences were cross-referenced with sorted blood CD4 and CD8 repertoires so that the CD4 or CD8 identity of scalp clones could be inferred. TCRdb holds this immuneACCESS table with in-frame rearrangements only. Some clones are missing; in checked studies, unresolved V genes explain under half, and the rest has no known cause. The V and J calls and clone size are taken from that table; D and trimming were inferred from the DNA. Present in this sample are some 200,000 clones, 50% to 75% of which were seen just once. The leading ten clones occupy 14% to 15% of the sample.

Relative to germline, V is 4 bases shorter and J is 1 base shorter, with 10 bases between their ends. The CDR3 contains 13 residues, cysteine and phenylalanine counted. The CDR3 DNA has 39 bases and is translated from base 1. The germline V gene encodes CDR1 SQVTM and CDR2 ANQGSEA. This TCR came from a human donor with alopecia areata. The sequencing here drew on CD4+ T cells sorted from blood, taken at week 0. Recombination joined TRBV29-1 with TRBJ1-1, with the D gene not clear enough to name. CDR3 reads: CSVGPGWNTEAFF. The DNA is TGCAGCGTTGGGCCGGGTTGGAACACTGAAGCTTTCTTT. Full variable domain (CDR3 extended with the reference TRBV29-1 and TRBJ1-1 proteins): SAVISQKPSRDICQRGTSLTIQCQVDSQVTMMFWYRQQPGQSLTLIATANQGSEATYESGFVIDKFPISRPNLTFSTLTVSNMSPEDSSIYLCSVGPGWNTEAFFGQGTRLTVV.